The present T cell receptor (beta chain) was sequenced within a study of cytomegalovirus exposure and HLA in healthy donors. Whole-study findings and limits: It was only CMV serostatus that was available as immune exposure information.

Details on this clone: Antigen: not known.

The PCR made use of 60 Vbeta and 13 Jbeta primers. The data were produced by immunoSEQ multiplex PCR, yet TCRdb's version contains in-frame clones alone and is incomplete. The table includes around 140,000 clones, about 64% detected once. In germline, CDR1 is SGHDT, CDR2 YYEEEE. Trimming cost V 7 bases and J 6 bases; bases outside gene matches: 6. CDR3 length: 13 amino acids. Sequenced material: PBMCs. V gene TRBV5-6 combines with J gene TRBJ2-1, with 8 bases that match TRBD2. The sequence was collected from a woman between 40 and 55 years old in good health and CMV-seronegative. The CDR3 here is CASGAGTSNEQFF. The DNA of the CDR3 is TGTGCCAGCGGGGCCGGGACTAGCAATGAGCAGTTCTTC.